This T cell receptor (beta chain) was captured by sequencing in a study of shared clonotypes between healthy human individuals. Study in general: Every donor yielded three CD4 naive, three CD4 memory, two CD8 naive and one CD8 memory plate. Study-level points and caveats: Expectations were that clonotype sharing among donors would be affected by sequencing depth.

Produced via immunoSEQ multiplex PCR; TCRdb's table is partial and in-frame only. The sample includes about 1,900,000 clones, 85% to 95% of them seen just once. Naive CD8 cells comprised CD45RO-negative, CCR7-positively selected cells, excluding terminally differentiated effector memory CD45RA+ cells. Recent vaccinations or acute infections were absent in the healthy HIV-negative adult donors. Germline V CDR1 and CDR2: MNHEY, SVGAGI. Between the trimmed V and J ends, which lost 4 bases and 5 bases, there was a span of 12 bases. The CDR3 sequence is 14 residues long. This clone has more than one count but fewer than ten. The antigen is unknown.

This clonotype originated in a young man in good health. Sequenced input: naive CD8+ T cells sorted from blood. The V and J genes are TRBV6-5 and TRBJ1-5, with D tentatively TRBD1 (6 bases). For the CDR3, the DNA is TGTGCCAGCAGTTCCGGGACACTTTATCAGCCCCAGCATTTT. Translating it yields CASSSGTLYQPQHF.